This T cell receptor (beta chain) was sequenced during a study of a mutant IDH1 vaccine in newly diagnosed glioma. Study overall: The sex distribution of treated patients was 62.5% male and around 38% female, with a mean age of around 40 years. Before enrollment, the patients had been treated with radiotherapy alone, temozolomide alone, or both together. Most of them had received both. Overall study findings and caveats: Among patients, 93.3% showed immune responses induced by the vaccine.

Indicated time point: baseline, week 1 (first vaccination visit). The treatment: pre-vaccination baseline after standard-of-care therapy. TCRdb's copy holds only in-frame clones and misses some; the assay was immunoSEQ multiplex PCR. The sample gives 30,000 or so clones, 75% to 90% of which show up once; roughly 4.4% is in the top ten. Regarding this clone: Its matching antigen is unknown.

The CDR3 runs 13 residues. V lost 8 bases to trimming and J lost 0 bases, with 10 bases between them. Germline V gene data show CDR1 as MGHDK and CDR2 as SYGVNS. The material was PBMCs, obtained from a glioma patient treated with radiotherapy, temozolomide or both. The genes are TRBV25-1 and TRBJ1-1; unclear D gene. The origin of this receptor is a woman in her thirties or forties with glioma. As DNA, the CDR3 is TGTGCCAGCGTGAATACTGTGAACACTGAAGCTTTCTTT. Residues: CASVNTVNTEAFF.